These 9 T cell receptor beta chains were all obtained from the same sample, sequenced in a study of cytomegalovirus exposure and HLA in healthy donors. PCR amplification relied on 60 Vbeta primers (plus 13 Jbeta primers). Repertoires were generated with immunoSEQ multiplex PCR, while TCRdb's copy carries only in-frame clones and drops some. The sample yields 150,000 to 250,000 clones, roughly 78% seen once. The sequencing sample was made of PBMCs. The receptor source for this set is a girl aged 5-17 years in good health and CMV-seropositive.

The J gene is TRBJ1-1, the V gene TRBV11-3; no clear D. V shed 5 bases and J shed 10 bases, with 17 bases lying between them. Looked up from germline, CDR1 is SGHNT and CDR2 is YENEEA. The length of the CDR3 is 13 residues. In DNA, the CDR3 is TGTGCCAGCAGCGACACATCTACCCGTGGAGCTTTCTTT. This codes for CASSDTSTRGAFF.

V usage is TRBV19 and J usage is TRBJ1-5, with 9 bases identical to TRBD1. Germline assignment: CDR1 LNHDA and CDR2 SQIVND (reference sequence). The V gene end was trimmed by 4 bases and the J gene end by 5 bases; junction bases not matched to a gene: 3. This CDR3 has 14 amino acids. DNA of the CDR3: TGTGCCAGTAGTACAACAGGGGGCCATCAGCCCCAGCATTTT. It specifies CASSTTGGHQPQHF.

There are a few counts of this clone. The genes are TRBV5-6 and TRBJ2-5; 9 nucleotides agree with TRBD1. After removal of 2 bases from V and 4 bases from J, the junction contained 6 bases not matched to a gene. The CDR3 has 15 residues. Germline CDR1 is SGHDT and CDR2 is YYEEEE. This chain's CDR3 is CASSFGQGLGETQYF. The CDR3 coding sequence is TGTGCCAGCAGCTTTGGACAGGGGTTGGGAGAGACCCAGTACTTC.

Here the CDR3 reads CASSPRFMGQGGNTEAFF. The CDR3 nucleotides are TGTGCCAGTAGTCCCCGCTTTATGGGGCAGGGAGGGAACACTGAAGCTTTCTTT. V gene TRBV19 combines with J gene TRBJ1-1, with a weak D call TRBD1 (5 bases). Germline V gene lookup returns CDR1 LNHDA and CDR2 SQIVND (reference sequence). The CDR3 totals 18 residues. V was trimmed by 5 bases and J by 1 base, leaving 23 bases between them. The whole variable domain, remainder taken from reference TRBV19 and TRBJ1-1, is DGGITQSPKYLFRKEGQNVTLSCEQNLNHDAMYWYRQDPGQGLRLIYYSQIVNDFQKGDIAEGYSVSREKKESFPLTVTSAQKNPTAFYLCASSPRFMGQGGNTEAFFGQGTRLTVV.

The CDR3 is CASSLGGDTYGYTF. The DNA of the CDR3 is TGTGCCAGCAGCTTGGGGGGAGACACCTATGGCTACACCTTC. The chain combines TRBV7-9 with TRBJ1-2, with a tentative D call TRBD1 (5 bases). Trimming shortened V by 3 bases and J by 4 bases, and 12 bases separated the two germline ends. CDR1 SEHNR and CDR2 FQNEAQ come from the germline V gene (reference sequence). The CDR3 loop spans 14 amino acids.

The chain carries TRBV4-2 and TRBJ2-7; D perhaps matches TRBD1 (5 bases). Germline values: CDR1 LGHNA, CDR2 YNFKEQ. This CDR3 spans 15 amino acids. V gave up 5 bases and J gave up 4 bases, with 18 bases separating them. The CDR3 sequence is CASSLSWGAGYEQYF. In DNA, the CDR3 is TGTGCCAGCAGCTTGTCCTGGGGCGCAGGGTACGAGCAGTACTTC.

V and J are TRBV11-2 and TRBJ1-2, with a tentative D call TRBD1 (6 bases). The CDR3 loop spans 15 amino acids. Deletions cut 4 bases from V and 8 bases from J, with 20 bases between. The V gene's germline CDR1 is SGHAT and CDR2 FQNNGV. CDR3 amino acids: CASSSPRDTRGGYTF. The DNA for the CDR3 is TGTGCCAGCAGCTCCCCCAGGGACACACGGGGCGGCTACACCTTC.

J is TRBJ2-5 and V is TRBV5-1; D remains ambiguous. The V gene lost 7 bases and the J gene lost 4 bases, with 14 bases spanning the gap. The CDR3 consists of 13 residues. In germline, CDR1 is SGHRS, CDR2 YFSETQ. The DNA of the CDR3 is TGCGCCAGCGGCTCCCGCGGTAGAGAGACCCAGTACTTC. Its protein is CASGSRGRETQYF.

The chain employs TRBV2 and TRBJ2-1; possible D gene TRBD2, 5 bases. V shed 8 bases and J shed 7 bases, with 21 bases lying between them. The CDR3 runs 15 residues. CDR1 is SNHLY and CDR2 is FYNNEI in the germline V gene. The CDR3 region has the DNA TGTGCCAGCCGGTACGGACTCGTCCGTTTTAATGAGCAGTTCTTC. It specifies CASRYGLVRFNEQFF.